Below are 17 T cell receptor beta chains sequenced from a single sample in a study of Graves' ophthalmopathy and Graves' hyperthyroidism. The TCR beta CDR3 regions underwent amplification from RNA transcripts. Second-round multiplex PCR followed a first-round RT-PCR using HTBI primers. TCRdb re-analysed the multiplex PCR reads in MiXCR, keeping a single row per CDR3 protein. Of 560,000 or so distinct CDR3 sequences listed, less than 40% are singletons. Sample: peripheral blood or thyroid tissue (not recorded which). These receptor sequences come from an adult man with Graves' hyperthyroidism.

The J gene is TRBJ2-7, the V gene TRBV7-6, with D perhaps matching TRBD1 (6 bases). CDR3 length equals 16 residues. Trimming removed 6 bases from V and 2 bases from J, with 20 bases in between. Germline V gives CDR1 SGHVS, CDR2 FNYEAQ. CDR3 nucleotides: TGTGCCAGCAGTGAAAGCTCAAGCTCAGGGGCCTACGAGCAGTACTTC. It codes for CASSESSSSGAYEQYF.

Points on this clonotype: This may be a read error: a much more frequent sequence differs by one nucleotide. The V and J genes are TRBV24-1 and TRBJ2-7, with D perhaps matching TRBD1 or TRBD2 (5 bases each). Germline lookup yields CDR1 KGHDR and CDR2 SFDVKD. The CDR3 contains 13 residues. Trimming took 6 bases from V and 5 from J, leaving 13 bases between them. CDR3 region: CATSYGARDEQYF. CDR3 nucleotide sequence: TGTGCCACCAGTTACGGGGCGCGTGACGAGCAGTACTTC.

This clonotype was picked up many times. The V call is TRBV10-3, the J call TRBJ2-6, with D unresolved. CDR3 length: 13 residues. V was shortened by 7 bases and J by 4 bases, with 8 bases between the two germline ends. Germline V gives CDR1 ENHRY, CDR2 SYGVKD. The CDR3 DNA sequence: TGTGCCATCAACGGAGCAGGGGCCAACGTCCTGACTTTC. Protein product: CAINGAGANVLTF.

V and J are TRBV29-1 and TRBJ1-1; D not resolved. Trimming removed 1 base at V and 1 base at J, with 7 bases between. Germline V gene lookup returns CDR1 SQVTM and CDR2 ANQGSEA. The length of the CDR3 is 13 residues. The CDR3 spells CSVEGARNTEAFF. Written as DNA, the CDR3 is TGCAGCGTTGAAGGGGCCCGGAACACTGAAGCTTTCTTT. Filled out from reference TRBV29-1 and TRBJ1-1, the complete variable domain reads SAVISQKPSRDICQRGTSLTIQCQVDSQVTMMFWYRQQPGQSLTLIATANQGSEATYESGFVIDKFPISRPNLTFSTLTVSNMSPEDSSIYLCSVEGARNTEAFFGQGTRLTVV.

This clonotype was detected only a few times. The CDR3 region has the DNA TGTGCCAGCAGTTTATTAGCGCAGGACAGGCAGCCCCAGCATTTT. Encoded protein: CASSLLAQDRQPQHF. The V and J genes are TRBV27 and TRBJ1-5; 7 positions agree with TRBD1. Germline CDR1 MNHEY, CDR2 SMNVEV (reference sequence). Unmatched junction bases numbered 7, after V lost 1 base and J lost 7 bases. This CDR3 has 15 amino acids.

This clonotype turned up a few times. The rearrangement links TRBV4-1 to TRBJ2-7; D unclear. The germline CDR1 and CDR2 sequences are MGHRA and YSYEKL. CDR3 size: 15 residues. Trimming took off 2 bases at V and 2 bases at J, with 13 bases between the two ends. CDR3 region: CASSQIGPGTYEQYF. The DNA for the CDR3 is TGCGCCAGCAGCCAAATAGGGCCGGGTACCTACGAGCAGTACTTC.

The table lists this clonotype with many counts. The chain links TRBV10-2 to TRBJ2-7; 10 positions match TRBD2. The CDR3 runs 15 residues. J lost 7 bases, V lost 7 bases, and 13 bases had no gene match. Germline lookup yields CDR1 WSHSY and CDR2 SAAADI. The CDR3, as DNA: TGCGCCAGCAATCAACTAGCGGGAAGTCTCTGGGAGCAGTACTTC. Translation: CASNQLAGSLWEQYF.

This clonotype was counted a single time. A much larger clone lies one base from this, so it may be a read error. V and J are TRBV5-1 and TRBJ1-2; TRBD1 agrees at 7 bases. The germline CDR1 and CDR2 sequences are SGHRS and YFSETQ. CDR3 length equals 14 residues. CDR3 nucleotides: TGCGCCAGCAGCTTGGGCAGGGGGAGCTATGGCTCCACCTTC. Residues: CASSLGRGSYGSTF. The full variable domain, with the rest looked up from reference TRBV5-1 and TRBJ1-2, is KAGVTQTPRYLIKTRGQQVTLSCSPISGHRSVSWYQQTPGQGLQFLFEYFSETQRNKGNFPGRFSGRQFSNSRSEMNVSTLELGDSALYLCASSLGRGSYGSTFGSGTRLTVV.

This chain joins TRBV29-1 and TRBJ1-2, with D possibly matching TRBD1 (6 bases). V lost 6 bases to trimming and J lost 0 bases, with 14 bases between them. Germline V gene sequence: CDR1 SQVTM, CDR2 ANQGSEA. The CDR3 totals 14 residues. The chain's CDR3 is CSVERDTSNYGYTF. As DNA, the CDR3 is TGCAGCGTAGAGAGGGACACGTCTAACTATGGCTACACCTTC.

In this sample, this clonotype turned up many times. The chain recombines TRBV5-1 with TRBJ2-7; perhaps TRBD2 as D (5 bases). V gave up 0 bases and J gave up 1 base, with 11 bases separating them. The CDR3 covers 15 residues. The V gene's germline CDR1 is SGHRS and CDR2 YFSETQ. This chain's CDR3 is CASSLDNPGSYEQYF. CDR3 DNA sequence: TGCGCCAGCAGCTTGGACAACCCGGGATCCTACGAGCAGTACTTC.

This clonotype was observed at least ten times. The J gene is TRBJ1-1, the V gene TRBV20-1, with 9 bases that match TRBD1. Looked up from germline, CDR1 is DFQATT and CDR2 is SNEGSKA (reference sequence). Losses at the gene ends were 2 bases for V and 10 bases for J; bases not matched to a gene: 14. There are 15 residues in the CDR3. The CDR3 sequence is CSARSRQGVVQGAFF. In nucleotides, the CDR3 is TGCAGTGCTAGATCGAGACAGGGGGTGGTTCAAGGAGCTTTCTTT.

CDR3 nucleotide sequence: TGTGCCTGGAGTGTATCAGGGGGGGCACTCGAGACCCAGTACTTC. The encoded protein is CAWSVSGGALETQYF. The V and J genes are TRBV7-2 and TRBJ2-5; D assignment may be TRBD1 or TRBD2 (7 bases each). The V gene lost 11 bases and the J gene lost 5 bases, with 24 bases spanning the gap. Per the germline V gene, CDR1 is SGHTA and CDR2 is FQGNSA. The CDR3 contains 15 residues.

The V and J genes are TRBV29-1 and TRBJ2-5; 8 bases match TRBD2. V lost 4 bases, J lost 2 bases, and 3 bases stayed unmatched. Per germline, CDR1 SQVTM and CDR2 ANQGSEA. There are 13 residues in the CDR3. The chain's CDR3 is CSVGPSGQETQYF. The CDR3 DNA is TGCAGCGTTGGTCCTAGCGGGCAAGAGACCCAGTACTTC.

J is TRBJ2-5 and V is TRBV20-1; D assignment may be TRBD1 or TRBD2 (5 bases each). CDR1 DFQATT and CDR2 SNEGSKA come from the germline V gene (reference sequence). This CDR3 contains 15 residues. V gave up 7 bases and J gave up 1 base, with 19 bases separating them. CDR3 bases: TGCAGTGGCCCAAGAGGGGTACAGATCCAAGAGACCCAGTACTTC. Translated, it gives CSGPRGVQIQETQYF.

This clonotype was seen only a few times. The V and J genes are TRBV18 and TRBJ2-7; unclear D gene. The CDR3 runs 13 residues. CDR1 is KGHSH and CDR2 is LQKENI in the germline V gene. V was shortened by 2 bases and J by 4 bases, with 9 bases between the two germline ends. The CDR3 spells CASSPSTNYEQYF. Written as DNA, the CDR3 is TGTGCCAGCTCACCATCAACCAATTACGAGCAGTACTTC.

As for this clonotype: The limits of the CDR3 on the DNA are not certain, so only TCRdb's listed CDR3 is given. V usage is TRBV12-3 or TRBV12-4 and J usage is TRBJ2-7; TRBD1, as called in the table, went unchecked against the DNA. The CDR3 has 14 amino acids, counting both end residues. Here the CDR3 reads CASSFGTGIDEQHF.

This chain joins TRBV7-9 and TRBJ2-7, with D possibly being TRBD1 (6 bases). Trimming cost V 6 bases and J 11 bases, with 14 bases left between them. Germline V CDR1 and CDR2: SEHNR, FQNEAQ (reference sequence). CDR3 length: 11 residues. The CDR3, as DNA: TGTGCCAGCAGAGGAACAGGGTTGGAGTACTTC. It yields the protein CASRGTGLEYF.